The clone carrying this T cell receptor (beta chain) showed up just a few times. Its matching antigen is unknown. One end of the junction does not line up with germline, which may come from a read error. Other DNA sequences in this sample translate to the same CDR3. The sample comes from a study of cytotoxic CD8 clonotypes in ibrutinib-treated CLL. Study overall: Collecting the response samples happened after a median 12 months of treatment, with a range of 6 to 36.

Only in-frame clones appear in the TCRdb table, and some are missing; sequencing was by immunoSEQ multiplex PCR. The table has some 200,000 clones, about three quarters seen once. Looked up from germline, CDR1 is SGHRS and CDR2 is YFSETQ. The CDR3 runs to 14 residues. Whole-study results and caveats: On treatment, the uncommon public clonotypes contracted or remained stable. Baseline clonality, higher than in age-matched healthy donors, tracked circulating CD8+ T-cell counts.

V gene TRBV5-1 combines with J gene TRBJ2-7; 7 bases fit TRBD1. The sample here was PBMCs, taken after 12 months of ibrutinib treatment. The receptor was derived from a human donor with chronic lymphocytic leukemia. The CDR3 DNA follows: TGTGCCAGCAGCTTGGACAGGTTTGCCTACGAGCAGTACTTC. As protein: CASSLDRFAYEQYF.